The present T cell receptor (beta chain) was sequenced within a study of blood T cell repertoires in COVID-19. Background on the study: The United States, Italy and Spain provided the acute and convalescent COVID-19 samples. PBMCs, B-cell-depleted T cells, or T cells provided the cDNA or gDNA that made up the material.

The CDR3 is 13 residues long. The V gene's germline CDR1 is KGHSH and CDR2 LQKENI. V gave up 4 bases and J gave up 4 bases, with 10 bases separating them. Original processing notes: Reference gene primer amplification in the assay estimated nucleated cell counts. TCRdb's copy holds only in-frame clones and misses some; the assay was immunoSEQ multiplex PCR. The V and J calls and clone size were taken over from that table, and D and trimming were inferred from the DNA. The sample lists 200,000 or so clones; 85% to 90% were seen once. As for this clone: This sample includes further DNA sequences coding for the same CDR3.

V and J are TRBV18 and TRBJ2-5; D perhaps matches TRBD2 (5 bases). The sequencing input was peripheral blood. The receptor was derived from a man older than 75 with acute or convalescent COVID-19. The CDR3 here is CASSLEGGETQYF. In nucleotides, the CDR3 is TGTGCCAGCTCACTTGAGGGCGGAGAGACCCAGTACTTC.